Below, 28 T cell receptor beta chains from the same sample are listed, as sequenced in a study of Graves' ophthalmopathy and Graves' hyperthyroidism. Investigators amplified TCR beta CDR3 regions from RNA transcripts. RT-PCR with HTBI primers came first, then second-round multiplex PCR. TCRdb redid the calling of the multiplex PCR reads with MiXCR, one entry per CDR3 protein. Of fewer than 600,000 distinct CDR3 sequences in the sample, about 15% are singletons; the top ten hold about a tenth. Sequencing input: blood. The receptors here all came from a woman aged 25-40 years with Graves' ophthalmopathy.

This clonotype appeared many times. V is TRBV6-5 and J is TRBJ2-2; D might be TRBD2 (5 bases). The CDR3 spans 12 residues. From germline, CDR1 is MNHEY and CDR2 SVGAGI. V was cut by 5 bases and J by 11 bases, with 12 bases left in between. The CDR3 region has the DNA TGTGCCAGCAGTCACCGGGGTGCCGAGCTGTTTTTT. Residues: CASSHRGAELFF.

This clonotype was found many times. This may be a read error, as it is one base from a much larger clone. The chain links TRBV6-1 to TRBJ1-3, with D unclear. CDR1 is MNHNS, CDR2 SASEGT, per germline. The CDR3 is 13 amino acids. V lost 4 bases, J lost 0 bases, and 4 bases lay in between. The CDR3 spells CASSANSGNTIYF. In nucleotides, the CDR3 is TGTGCCAGCAGTGCCAACTCTGGAAACACCATATATTTT.

This clonotype was recorded many times. The chain employs TRBV2 and TRBJ2-5; D gene ambiguous. V was pared by 6 bases and J by 5 bases, with 10 bases between. CDR1 is SNHLY, CDR2 FYNNEI, per germline. The CDR3 spans 12 residues. In nucleotides, the CDR3 is TGTGCCAGCAGAGGACGGCCCGAGACCCAGTACTTC. Its protein is CASRGRPETQYF.

This clonotype came up many times. The chain carries TRBV5-1 and TRBJ1-6; TRBD1 might be the D (6 bases). Between the trimmed V and J ends, which lost 0 bases and 10 bases, there was a span of 11 bases. CDR1 and CDR2 (germline): SGHRS, YFSETQ. The CDR3 consists of 14 residues. CDR3 in DNA: TGCGCCAGCAGCTTGGGGACAGAGTACTCACCCCTCCACTTT. Amino acid sequence: CASSLGTEYSPLHF.

This clonotype was detected a few times. The chain has TRBV4-1 and TRBJ2-2; 12 nucleotides match TRBD2. Germline V lookup: CDR1 MGHRA, CDR2 YSYEKL. V trimming: 2 bases; J trimming: 0 bases; junction bases outside the gene matches: 7. This CDR3 spans 19 amino acids. The CDR3 nucleotides are TGCGCCAGCAGCCAAAGACTAGCGGGGGAGTTCGCGAACACCGGGGAGCTGTTTTTT. Its translation: CASSQRLAGEFANTGELFF.

This clonotype was recorded many times. The CDR3 spells CAWSSRETQYF. CDR3 DNA sequence: TGTGCCTGGAGTAGCCGAGAGACCCAGTACTTC. The chain couples TRBV30 to TRBJ2-5; D not certain. CDR1 is GTSNPN, CDR2 SVGIG, per germline (reference sequence). V was shortened by 2 bases and J by 4 bases, with 5 bases between the two germline ends. This CDR3 comprises 11 residues.

This clonotype has ten or more counts. The chain carries TRBV12-3 or TRBV12-4 and TRBJ2-7; D not certain. Trimming pared 7 bases from V and 1 base from J, leaving 11 bases between. The CDR3 loop spans 13 amino acids. CDR3 protein: CASTQQGSYEQYF. The CDR3 DNA sequence: TGTGCCAGCACCCAGCAAGGTTCCTACGAGCAGTACTTC.

This clonotype was recorded many times. The rearrangement links TRBV10-1 to TRBJ2-5; 8 bases line up with TRBD1. Germline lookup yields CDR1 WNHNN and CDR2 SYGVQD (reference sequence). Trimming took 4 bases from V and 5 from J; bases not matched to a gene: 6. This CDR3 contains 14 residues. CDR3 protein: CASSGDRSPETQYF. The CDR3 DNA sequence: TGCGCCAGCAGTGGGGACAGGAGTCCCGAGACCCAGTACTTC.

The chain joins TRBV30 to TRBJ2-2; D possibly matches TRBD1 or TRBD2 (5 bases each). The CDR3 is made up of 16 amino acids. With 0 bases removed from V and 3 bases from J, the gap between germline ends came to 14 bases. Germline lookup yields CDR1 GTSNPN and CDR2 SVGIG (reference sequence). The CDR3 DNA follows: TGTGCCTGGAGTGTACTGGGTAGAGGGGACACCGGGGAGCTGTTTTTT. Translated, it gives CAWSVLGRGDTGELFF.

At least ten counts were recorded for this clonotype. CDR3 residues: CASSLWTAEAFF. DNA of the CDR3: TGTGCCAGCAGTTTATGGACTGCTGAAGCTTTCTTT. This chain links TRBV28 with TRBJ1-1; D is unclear. CDR3 length equals 12 residues. Trimming took 0 bases from V and 6 from J, leaving 5 bases between them. Germline CDR1 is MDHEN and CDR2 is SYDVKM.

This clonotype showed up many times. The chain couples TRBV6-1 to TRBJ2-3; D perhaps matches TRBD2 (5 bases). This CDR3 has 10 amino acids. The V end lost 8 bases, the J end lost 5 bases, and 5 bases lay between the germline ends. Germline-derived CDR1 and CDR2 are MNHNS and SASEGT. Here the CDR3 DNA reads TGTGCCAGCCGGGGAGATACGCAGTATTTT. It translates to CASRGDTQYF.

CDR3 DNA: TGTGCCAGCAGTAAGGACAGTTCCCGGCTGGAACCCCAGCATTTT. Protein: CASSKDSSRLEPQHF. The chain links TRBV12-3 or TRBV12-4 to TRBJ1-5, with D perhaps TRBD1 (6 bases). V was clipped by 5 bases and J by 10 bases, with 21 bases between them. The CDR3 extends over 15 amino acids.

This clonotype occurred a few times. This chain's CDR3 is CASSQHPAKNYGYTF. CDR3 bases: TGCGCCAGCAGCCAGCACCCCGCCAAGAACTATGGCTACACCTTC. The chain employs TRBV4-1 and TRBJ1-2; D ambiguous. Germline CDR1 and CDR2: MGHRA and YSYEKL. V was pared by 3 bases and J by 2 bases, with 13 bases between. The CDR3 covers 15 residues.

This clonotype was recorded at least ten times. The rearrangement links TRBV5-4 to TRBJ1-2; 8 nucleotides agree with TRBD1. The V segment lost 4 bases and the J segment 4 bases; nucleotides outside the gene matches: 6. CDR1 is SGHNT, CDR2 YYREEE, per germline (reference sequence). The CDR3 totals 14 residues. This CDR3 is CASSPGQGLYGYTF. CDR3 nucleotide sequence: TGTGCCAGCAGCCCCGGACAGGGACTCTATGGCTACACCTTC.

This clonotype was seen only a few times. A much larger clone lies one base from this, so it may be a read error. The chain uses TRBV6-1 and TRBJ2-3; 7 positions match TRBD1. The germline V gene has CDR1 MNHNS and CDR2 SASEGT. CDR3 length equals 15 residues. V lost 6 bases to trimming and J lost 7 bases; unmatched junction nucleotides: 13. CDR3 bases: TGTGCCAGCAGCCCCGAAAGACAGGGCTCCCATACGCAGTATTTT. This encodes CASSPERQGSHTQYF.

The chain carries TRBV12-5 and TRBJ1-5, with D tentatively TRBD1 (5 bases). V was clipped by 0 bases and J by 0 bases, with 9 bases between them. This CDR3 is built from 16 residues. Per germline, CDR1 LGHNT and CDR2 FRNRAP. For the CDR3, the DNA is TGTGCTAGTGGTTTGGTGGGAGGGGTTAGCAATCAGCCCCAGCATTTT. It translates to CASGLVGGVSNQPQHF. The full variable domain, in which reference TRBV12-5 and TRBJ1-5 provide the parts outside the CDR3, is DARVTQTPRHKVTEMGQEVTMRCQPILGHNTVFWYRQTMMQGLELLAYFRNRAPLDDSGMPKDRFSAEMPDATLATLKIQPSEPRDSAVYFCASGLVGGVSNQPQHFGDGTRLSIL.

This clonotype was counted many times. The gene calls are TRBV13 and TRBJ1-1, with D hard to call. The V gene lost 5 bases and the J gene lost 1 base, with 5 bases spanning the gap. Germline assignment: CDR1 PRHDT and CDR2 FYEKMQ (reference sequence). This CDR3 is built from 12 residues. The CDR3 sequence is CASSIENTEAFF. The CDR3 DNA follows: TGTGCCAGCAGCATAGAGAACACTGAAGCTTTCTTT.

The chain recombines TRBV11-2 with TRBJ2-2; weak D call: TRBD2 (6 bases). Trimming removed 1 base at V and 4 bases at J, with 19 bases between. The CDR3 has 18 amino acids. Per germline, CDR1 SGHAT and CDR2 FQNNGV. The CDR3 region has the DNA TGTGCCAGCAGCTTAGGGAGGGACCGAATAGGACCCACCGGGGAGCTGTTTTTT. Translated: CASSLGRDRIGPTGELFF.

This clonotype was found many times. CDR3 loop: CASSLPDTEAFF. CDR3 sequence (DNA): TGCGCCAGCAGCTTACCAGACACTGAAGCTTTCTTT. The chain carries TRBV5-1 and TRBJ1-1; D remains ambiguous. Deletions cut 2 bases from V and 3 bases from J, with 5 bases between. The CDR3 loop spans 12 amino acids. The germline CDR1 and CDR2 sequences are SGHRS and YFSETQ.

This clonotype was counted many times. V is TRBV28 and J is TRBJ1-5; no definite D call. Germline V gene lookup returns CDR1 MDHEN and CDR2 SYDVKM. This CDR3 has 11 residues. With 9 bases removed from V and 6 bases from J, the gap between germline ends came to 9 bases. CDR3: CASCMGQPQHF. The CDR3 nucleotides are TGTGCCAGTTGTATGGGTCAGCCCCAGCATTTT.

This clonotype appeared many times. As DNA, the CDR3 is TGTGCCACAGGGGCAGGCACTGAAGCTTTCTTT. Translated: CATGAGTEAFF. The chain is built from TRBV2 and TRBJ1-1; D is possibly TRBD1 (6 bases). The V gene lost 10 bases and the J gene lost 4 bases, with 10 bases spanning the gap. CDR3 size: 11 residues. CDR1 SNHLY and CDR2 FYNNEI come from the germline V gene.

This clonotype was seen a few times. The chain combines TRBV6-2 or TRBV6-3 with TRBJ2-7; D possibly corresponds to TRBD1 (6 bases). The CDR3 extends over 13 amino acids. Per germline, CDR1 MNHEY and CDR2 SVGEGT. Trimming shortened V by 8 bases and J by 0 bases, and 11 bases separated the two germline ends. CDR3 protein: CASRTGFSYEQYF. Here the CDR3 DNA reads TGTGCCAGCCGAACAGGGTTCTCCTACGAGCAGTACTTC.

In this sample, this clonotype turned up many times. The genes are TRBV28 and TRBJ2-7; D might be TRBD2 (6 bases). With 7 bases removed from V and 0 bases from J, the gap between germline ends came to 19 bases. The germline V gene has CDR1 MDHEN and CDR2 SYDVKM. CDR3 length equals 16 residues. The CDR3 DNA reads as TGTGCCAGCACCCCCATCCGCTCTAGCGACTCCTACGAGCAGTACTTC. As protein: CASTPIRSSDSYEQYF.

This clonotype has only a few counts. The CDR3 region has the DNA TGTGCCAGCAGTTTTCTCGACAGGGAAAAGGACGAGCAGTACTTC. Protein product: CASSFLDREKDEQYF. This sequence joins TRBV5-6 and TRBJ2-7; 7 bases agree with TRBD1. Trimming took 5 bases from V and 5 from J; bases not matched to a gene: 13. CDR3 size: 15 residues. Per germline, CDR1 SGHDT and CDR2 YYEEEE.

This clonotype was counted ten times or more. The V call is TRBV30, the J call TRBJ2-2; TRBD1 agrees at 10 bases. Germline loops: CDR1 GTSNPN, CDR2 SVGIG (reference sequence). This CDR3 contains 16 residues. V lost 5 bases and J lost 6; bases outside the gene matches: 12. CDR3 coding DNA: TGTGCCTGGTCCCCAGCGGGACAGGGGACCCCCGGGGAGCTGTTTTTT. Translation gives CAWSPAGQGTPGELFF.

Many counts were recorded for this clonotype. V and J are TRBV7-9 and TRBJ2-2; D perhaps matches TRBD1 (5 bases). With 6 bases removed from V and 0 bases from J, the gap between germline ends came to 8 bases. CDR1 and CDR2 (germline): SEHNR, FQNEAQ (reference sequence). The CDR3 has 14 amino acids. The CDR3 region has the DNA TGTGCCAGCAGGGACACCCCGAACACCGGGGAGCTGTTTTTT. Translated: CASRDTPNTGELFF.

V gene TRBV28 combines with J gene TRBJ1-1, with a possible D match to TRBD1 (6 bases). This CDR3 has 20 residues. V was cut by 3 bases and J by 0 bases, with 26 bases left in between. Germline values: CDR1 MDHEN, CDR2 SYDVKM. CDR3 in amino acids: CASSFSDRAFSAVMNTEAFF. The CDR3 region has the DNA TGTGCCAGCAGTTTCTCGGACAGAGCTTTCAGTGCGGTAATGAACACTGAAGCTTTCTTT.

There are a few counts of this clonotype. This could be a read error, since a much larger clone is one nucleotide away. The chain recombines TRBV7-2 with TRBJ1-5; D remains unclear. Germline values: CDR1 SGHTA, CDR2 FQGNSA. Deletions cut 2 bases from V and 7 bases from J, with 12 bases between. This CDR3 has 14 amino acids. The CDR3 DNA follows: TGTGCCAGCAGCTTAAGCCGGCATGGGCAGCCCCAGCATTTT. Translating gives CASSLSRHGQPQHF.